This is a list of T cell receptor beta chains from one sample in a study of sequential checkpoint blockade in melanoma. The assay was immunoSEQ multiplex PCR, and TCRdb's table has in-frame clones only and misses some. The top ten hold approximately 22% of the sample, which has about 12,000 clones, under 80% seen once. The sequenced sample was CD8+ T cells sorted from blood (inferred from file names), obtained from a patient given nivolumab and ipilimumab in sequence. The receptors shown here come from a human donor with melanoma. CDR3s include the opening cysteine and the closing phenylalanine or tryptophan. Fields, in order: clone size, V gene, D gene, J gene, CDR3 DNA, CDR3 protein. D genes are given only for firm matches. Not every row has a clone size; where given, it reads once, few, many or a size class.

-,TRBV6-5,-,TRBJ2-3,TGTGCCAGCAGTTCACCTTACGCGGGAATGGCAGATACGCAGTATTTT,CASSSPYAGMADTQYF
few,TRBV4-3,-,TRBJ1-2,TGCGCCAGCAGCCAAGATTGGAGTTCCCCTAACTTC,CASSQDWSSPNF
-,TRBV4-1,-,TRBJ1-1,TGCGCCAGCAGCCCCGGACAGACGGACACTGAAGCTTTCTTT,CASSPGQTDTEAFF
few,TRBV6-1,-,TRBJ1-5,TGTGCCAGCTTACGGGGAGCTAGCAATCAGCCCCAGCATTTT,CASLRGASNQPQHF
-,TRBV5-1,TRBD2,TRBJ2-7,TGCGCCAGCAGTGGACTAGCGGGCTACGAGCAGTACTTC,CASSGLAGYEQYF
-,TRBV7-9,-,TRBJ2-1,TGTGCCAGCAGCAATGAACAGGGCTACAATGAGCAGTTCTTC,CASSNEQGYNEQFF
-,TRBV25-1,TRBD1,TRBJ1-5,TGTGCCAGCAGTGCCGGGACAGGACATCAGCCCCAGCATTTT,CASSAGTGHQPQHF
-,TRBV10-2,-,TRBJ2-5,TGCGCCAGCAGTGAGAGAGGGAGTCAAGAGACCCAGTACTTC,CASSERGSQETQYF
few,TRBV7-9,TRBD1,TRBJ2-7,TGTGCCAGCAGCTTAGTCATCGGACAGGGGGCCTACGAGCAGTACTTC,CASSLVIGQGAYEQYF
-,TRBV7-6,-,TRBJ2-1,TGTGCCAGCAACCTCGGAGGTGGGCGGGATGAGCAGTTCTTC,CASNLGGGRDEQFF
-,TRBV5-8,-,TRBJ1-4,TGTGCCAGCAGCTTACAGGAAGATAATGAAAAACTGTTTTTT,CASSLQEDNEKLFF
once,TRBV6-5,TRBD1,TRBJ1-3,TGTGCCAGCAGTTATGCGACAGGGGCTGGAAACACCATATATTTT,CASSYATGAGNTIYF
few,TRBV5-3,-,TRBJ2-7,TGTGCCAGCAGCTCCCCAGGACAGAGGGGCTACGAGCAGTACTTC,CASSSPGQRGYEQYF
-,TRBV7-9,-,TRBJ2-2,TGTGCCAGCAGTCCGGACAGTTGGGGGAACACCGGGGAGCTGTTTTTT,CASSPDSWGNTGELFF
-,TRBV7-9,TRBD1,TRBJ2-3,TGTGCCAGCAGCTTAGCATTCCAGGGGGCAGGAGATACGCAGTATTTT,CASSLAFQGAGDTQYF
-,TRBV19,-,TRBJ1-6,TGTGCCAGTAGTACTCAGGGTTATAATTCACCCCTCCACTTT,CASSTQGYNSPLHF
-,TRBV12-5,-,TRBJ1-2,TGTGCTAGTGGTTGGGGAGAGGGAGGAGAATTC,CASGWGEGGEF
-,TRBV30,TRBD1,TRBJ2-7,TGTGCCTGGACCTGGACAGGGGAGGGCGAGCAGTACTTC,CAWTWTGEGEQYF
few,TRBV28,TRBD1,TRBJ2-7,TGTGCCAGCAGTTTACAGGGGGCACGGGTTGGCGAGCAGTACTTC,CASSLQGARVGEQYF
-,TRBV4-1,-,TRBJ1-5,TGCGCCAGCAGCCAAGAGGGGCAGCTTAGCAATCAGCCCCAGCATTTT,CASSQEGQLSNQPQHF
few,TRBV7-2,TRBD2,TRBJ2-7,TGTGCCAGCAGCTCGGGACTAGCGGGAGCGGGCGAGCAGTACTTC,CASSSGLAGAGEQYF
once,TRBV6-5,TRBD2,TRBJ2-2,TGTGCCAGCAGTTCTTTACTAGCGGCGAACACCGGGGAGCTGTTTTTT,CASSSLLAANTGELFF
-,TRBV12-5,-,TRBJ1-5,TGTGCTAGTGCCTTAAACAATCAGCCCCAGCATTTT,CASALNNQPQHF
-,TRBV7-2,TRBD1,TRBJ2-2,TGTGCCAGCAGCTTAGTTGGACAGGGAATCCGATACACCGGGGAGCTGTTTTTT,CASSLVGQGIRYTGELFF
-,TRBV5-1,-,TRBJ1-2,TGCGCCAGCAGCCTAGATGCGGGGACTCCAGCTAACTATGGCTACACCTTC,CASSLDAGTPANYGYTF
few,TRBV7-8,TRBD1,TRBJ1-1,TGTGCCAGCAGCAAAGGACTGGGACAGGACACTGAAGCTTTCTTT,CASSKGLGQDTEAFF
-,TRBV2,TRBD2,TRBJ2-7,TGTGCCAGCAGTGTTGCGGGGGGATACGAGCAGTACTTC,CASSVAGGYEQYF
few,TRBV29-1,-,TRBJ2-7,TGCAGCGTGCTCCGGGACAACTCCTACGAGCAGTACTTC,CSVLRDNSYEQYF
-,TRBV7-9,-,TRBJ1-4,TGTGCCAGCAGCTCCTCACTAGCGGGAGCTACTAATGAAAAACTGTTTTTT,CASSSSLAGATNEKLFF
-,TRBV28,-,TRBJ1-4,TGTGCCAGCAGTTTGCTGACAGAGACTAATGAAAAACTGTTTTTT,CASSLLTETNEKLFF
-,TRBV19,-,TRBJ1-1,TGTGCCAGTAGTAACGGTAGAGGCAGGGAAGCTACTGAAGCTTTCTTT,CASSNGRGREATEAFF
-,TRBV6-1,TRBD1,TRBJ2-7,TGTGCCAGCCGGGACAGGGACGACGAGCAGTACTTC,CASRDRDDEQYF
once,TRBV2,-,TRBJ2-7,TGTGCCAGCAGTGATCGTCAGTCCTACGAGCAGTACTTC,CASSDRQSYEQYF
-,TRBV19,TRBD1,TRBJ2-7,TGTGCCAGTAGTTACGGACAGGGGACTTCCTACGAGCAGTACTTC,CASSYGQGTSYEQYF
few,TRBV7-9,-,TRBJ1-5,TGTGCCAGCAGCTTACAGGGTCAGCCCCAGCATTTT,CASSLQGQPQHF
-,TRBV7-9,-,TRBJ2-1,TGTGCCAGCAGCTTAGATACGGGAACTTCCTACAATGAGCAGTTCTTC,CASSLDTGTSYNEQFF
-,TRBV27,-,TRBJ2-7,TGTGCCAGCAGTTTACTGAGGACAGCCGCCTACGAGCAGTACTTC,CASSLLRTAAYEQYF
-,TRBV28,TRBD2,TRBJ2-1,TGTGCCACCCGGACTAGCTGGGGCAATGAGCAGTTCTTC,CATRTSWGNEQFF
once,TRBV9,-,TRBJ1-5,TGTGCCAGCAGCCCCTCGGGGTTGAACAATCAGCCCCAGCATTTT,CASSPSGLNNQPQHF
few,TRBV6-6,-,TRBJ1-2,TGTGCCAGCAGTTACTCCAGTGGCTACACCTTC,CASSYSSGYTF
-,TRBV6-5,-,TRBJ1-1,TGTGCCAGCAGTTACTCAGGGGTAACTGAAGCTTTCTTT,CASSYSGVTEAFF
-,TRBV7-9,-,TRBJ2-1,TGTGCCAGCAGCTTAATAGATTTTGAGCAGTTCTTC,CASSLIDFEQFF